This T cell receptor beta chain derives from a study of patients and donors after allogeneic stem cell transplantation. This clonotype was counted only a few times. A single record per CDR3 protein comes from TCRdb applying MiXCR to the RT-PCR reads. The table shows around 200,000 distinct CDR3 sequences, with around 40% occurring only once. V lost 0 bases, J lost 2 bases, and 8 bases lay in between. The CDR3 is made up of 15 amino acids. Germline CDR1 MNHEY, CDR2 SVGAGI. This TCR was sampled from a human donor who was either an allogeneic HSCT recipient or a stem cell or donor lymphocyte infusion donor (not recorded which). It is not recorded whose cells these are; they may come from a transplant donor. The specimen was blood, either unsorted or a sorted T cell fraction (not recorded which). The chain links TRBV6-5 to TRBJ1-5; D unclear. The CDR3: CASSYSGPGNQPQHF. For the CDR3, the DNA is TGTGCCAGCAGTTACTCAGGGCCGGGCAATCAGCCCCAGCATTTT.